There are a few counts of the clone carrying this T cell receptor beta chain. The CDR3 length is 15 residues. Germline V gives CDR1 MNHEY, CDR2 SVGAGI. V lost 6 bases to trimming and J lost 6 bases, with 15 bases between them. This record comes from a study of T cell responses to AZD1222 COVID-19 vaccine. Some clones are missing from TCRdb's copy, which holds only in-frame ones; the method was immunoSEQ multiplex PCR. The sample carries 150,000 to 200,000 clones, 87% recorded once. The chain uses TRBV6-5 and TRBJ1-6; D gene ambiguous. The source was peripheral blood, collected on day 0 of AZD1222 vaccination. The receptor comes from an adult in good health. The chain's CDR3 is CASRPDLLFNSPLHF. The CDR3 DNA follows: TGTGCCAGCAGACCAGACCTTCTCTTTAATTCACCCCTCCACTTT.